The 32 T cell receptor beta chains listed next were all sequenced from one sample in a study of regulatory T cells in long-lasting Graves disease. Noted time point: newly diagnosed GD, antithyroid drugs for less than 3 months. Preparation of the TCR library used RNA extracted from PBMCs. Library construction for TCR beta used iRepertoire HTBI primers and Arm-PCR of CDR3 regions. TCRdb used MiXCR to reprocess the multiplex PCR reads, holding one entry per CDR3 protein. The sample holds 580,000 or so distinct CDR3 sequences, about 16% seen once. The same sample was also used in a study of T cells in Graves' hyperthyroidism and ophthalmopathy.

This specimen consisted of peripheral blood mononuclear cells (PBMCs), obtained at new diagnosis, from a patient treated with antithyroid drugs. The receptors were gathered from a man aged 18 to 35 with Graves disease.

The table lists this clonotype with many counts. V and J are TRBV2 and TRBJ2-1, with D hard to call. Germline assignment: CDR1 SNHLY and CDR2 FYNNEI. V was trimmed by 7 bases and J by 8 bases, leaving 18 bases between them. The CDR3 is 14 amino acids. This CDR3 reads CASTRVAYSYEQFF. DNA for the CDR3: TGTGCCAGCACCCGCGTCGCTTACAGTTATGAGCAGTTCTTC.

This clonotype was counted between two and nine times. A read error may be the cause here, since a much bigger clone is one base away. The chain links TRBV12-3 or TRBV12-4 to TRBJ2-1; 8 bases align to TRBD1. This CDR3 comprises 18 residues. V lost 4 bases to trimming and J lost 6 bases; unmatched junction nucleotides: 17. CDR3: CASSSPRSRGLMGNEQFF. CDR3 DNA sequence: TGTGCCAGCAGTTCACCGCGGAGCAGGGGGCTAATGGGCAATGAGCAGTTCTTC.

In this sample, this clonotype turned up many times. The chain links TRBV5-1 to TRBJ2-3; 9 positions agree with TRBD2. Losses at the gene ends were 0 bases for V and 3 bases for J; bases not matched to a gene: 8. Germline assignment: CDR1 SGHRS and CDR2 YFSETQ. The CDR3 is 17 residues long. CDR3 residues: CASSLVASGVKTDTQYF. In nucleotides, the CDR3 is TGCGCCAGCAGCTTGGTGGCTAGCGGGGTTAAAACAGATACGCAGTATTTT.

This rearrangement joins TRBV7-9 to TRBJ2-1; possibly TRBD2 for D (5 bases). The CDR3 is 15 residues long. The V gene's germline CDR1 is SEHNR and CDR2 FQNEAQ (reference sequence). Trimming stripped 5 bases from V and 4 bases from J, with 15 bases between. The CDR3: CASSPDWVPYNEQFF. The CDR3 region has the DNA TGTGCCAGCAGCCCGGACTGGGTTCCTTACAATGAGCAGTTCTTC.

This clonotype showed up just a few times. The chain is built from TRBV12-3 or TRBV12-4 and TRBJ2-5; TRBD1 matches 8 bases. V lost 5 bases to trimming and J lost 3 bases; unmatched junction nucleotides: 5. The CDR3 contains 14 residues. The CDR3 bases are TGTGCCAGCAGTCACCAGACAGGGGAAGAGACCCAGTACTTC. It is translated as CASSHQTGEETQYF.

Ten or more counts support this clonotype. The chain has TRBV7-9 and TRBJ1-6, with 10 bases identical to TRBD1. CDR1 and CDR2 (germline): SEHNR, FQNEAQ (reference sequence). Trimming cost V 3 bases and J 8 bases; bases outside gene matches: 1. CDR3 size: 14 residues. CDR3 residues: CASSFGTGDSPLHF. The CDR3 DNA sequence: TGTGCCAGCAGCTTCGGGACAGGGGATTCACCCCTCCACTTT.

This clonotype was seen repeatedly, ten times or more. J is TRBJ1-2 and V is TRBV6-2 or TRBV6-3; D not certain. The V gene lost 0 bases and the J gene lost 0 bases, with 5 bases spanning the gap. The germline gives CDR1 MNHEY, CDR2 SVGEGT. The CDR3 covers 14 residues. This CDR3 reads CASSYSMANYGYTF. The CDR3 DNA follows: TGTGCCAGCAGTTACTCGATGGCTAACTATGGCTACACCTTC.

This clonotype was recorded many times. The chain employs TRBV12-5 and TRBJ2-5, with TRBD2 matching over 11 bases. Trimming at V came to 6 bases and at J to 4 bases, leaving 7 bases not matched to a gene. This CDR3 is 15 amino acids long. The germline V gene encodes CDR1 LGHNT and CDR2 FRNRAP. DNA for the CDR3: TGTGCTAGTGGCAGACTAGCGGGAAGGCTAGAGACCCAGTACTTC. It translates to CASGRLAGRLETQYF.

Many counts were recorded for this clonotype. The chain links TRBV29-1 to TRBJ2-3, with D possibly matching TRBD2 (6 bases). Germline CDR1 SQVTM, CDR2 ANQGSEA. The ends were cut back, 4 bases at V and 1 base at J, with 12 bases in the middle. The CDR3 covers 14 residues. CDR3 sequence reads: CSVVVASGTDTQYF. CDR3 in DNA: TGCAGCGTTGTGGTGGCTAGCGGCACAGATACGCAGTATTTT.

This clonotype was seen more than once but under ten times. Here the CDR3 DNA reads TGTGCCAGCAGCCGCAGACAGGGGGCGCGGGACGAGCAGTACTTC. Amino acids: CASSRRQGARDEQYF. The V and J genes are TRBV7-9 and TRBJ2-7; TRBD1 matches 10 bases. The CDR3 extends over 15 amino acids. With 5 bases clipped from V and 5 bases from J, the junction kept 9 bases outside the gene matches. Germline values: CDR1 SEHNR, CDR2 FQNEAQ (reference sequence).

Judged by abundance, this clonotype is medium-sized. The CDR3 DNA reads as TGTGCCAGCAGCTTCCGCGAACGCTACGAGCAGTACTTC. Its translation: CASSFRERYEQYF. The V call is TRBV7-9, the J call TRBJ2-7; D not resolved. Germline loops: CDR1 SEHNR, CDR2 FQNEAQ (reference sequence). The CDR3 has 13 residues. V lost 3 bases, J lost 3 bases, and 9 bases lay in between.

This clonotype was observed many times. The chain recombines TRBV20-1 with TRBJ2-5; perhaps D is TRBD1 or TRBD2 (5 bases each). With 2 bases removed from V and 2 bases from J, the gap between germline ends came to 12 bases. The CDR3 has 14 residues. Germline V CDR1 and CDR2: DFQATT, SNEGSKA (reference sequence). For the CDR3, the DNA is TGCAGTGCTAGAAACAGGAGAGGGCAAGAGACCCAGTACTTC. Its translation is CSARNRRGQETQYF.

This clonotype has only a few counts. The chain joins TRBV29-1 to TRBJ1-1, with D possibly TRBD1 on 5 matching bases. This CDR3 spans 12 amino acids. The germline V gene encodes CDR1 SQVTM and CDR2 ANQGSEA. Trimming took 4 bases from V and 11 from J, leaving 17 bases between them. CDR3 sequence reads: CSVAAGGPLAFF. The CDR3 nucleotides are TGCAGCGTTGCCGCCGGGGGACCCCTTGCTTTCTTT.

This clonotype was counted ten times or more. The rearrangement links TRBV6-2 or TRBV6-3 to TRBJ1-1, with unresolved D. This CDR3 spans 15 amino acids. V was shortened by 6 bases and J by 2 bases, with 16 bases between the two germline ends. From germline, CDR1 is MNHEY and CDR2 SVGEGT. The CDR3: CASSLLIGGNTEAFF. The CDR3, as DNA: TGTGCCAGCAGCCTGTTGATAGGTGGTAACACTGAAGCTTTCTTT.

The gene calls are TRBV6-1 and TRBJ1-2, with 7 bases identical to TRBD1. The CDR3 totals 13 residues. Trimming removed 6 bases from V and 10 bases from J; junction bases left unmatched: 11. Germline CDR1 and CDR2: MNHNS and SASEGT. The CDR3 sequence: CASRRDRVGDYTF. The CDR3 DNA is TGTGCCAGCAGACGAGACAGGGTTGGAGACTACACCTTC.

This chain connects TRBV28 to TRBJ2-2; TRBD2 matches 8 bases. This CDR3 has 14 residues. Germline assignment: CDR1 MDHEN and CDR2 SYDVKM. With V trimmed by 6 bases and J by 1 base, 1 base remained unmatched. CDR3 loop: CASSREGNTGELFF. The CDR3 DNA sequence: TGTGCCAGCAGCCGGGAGGGGAACACCGGGGAGCTGTTTTTT.

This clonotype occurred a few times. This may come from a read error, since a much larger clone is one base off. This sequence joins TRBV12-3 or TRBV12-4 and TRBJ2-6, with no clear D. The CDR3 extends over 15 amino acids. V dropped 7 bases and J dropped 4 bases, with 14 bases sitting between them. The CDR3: CASTRSSPGANVLTF. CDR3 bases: TGTGCCAGCACCCGATCCAGCCCCGGGGCCAACGTCCTGACTTTC.

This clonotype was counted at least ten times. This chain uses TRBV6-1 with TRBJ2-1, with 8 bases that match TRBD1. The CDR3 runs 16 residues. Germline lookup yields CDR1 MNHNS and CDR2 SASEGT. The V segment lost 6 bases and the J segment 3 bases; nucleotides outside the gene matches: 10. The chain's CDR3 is CASSKPRDRYYNEQFF. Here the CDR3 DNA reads TGTGCCAGCAGCAAACCCCGGGACAGGTACTACAATGAGCAGTTCTTC.

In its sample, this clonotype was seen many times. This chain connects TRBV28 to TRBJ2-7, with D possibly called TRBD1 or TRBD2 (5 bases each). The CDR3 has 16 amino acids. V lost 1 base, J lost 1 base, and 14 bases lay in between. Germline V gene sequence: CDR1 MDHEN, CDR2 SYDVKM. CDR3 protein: CASSLFATGRSYEQYF. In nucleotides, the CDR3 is TGTGCCAGCAGTTTATTCGCGACGGGACGATCCTACGAGCAGTACTTC. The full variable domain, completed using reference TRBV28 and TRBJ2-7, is DVKVTQSSRYLVKRTGEKVFLECVQDMDHENMFWYRQDPGLGLRLIYFSYDVKMKEKGDIPEGYSVSREKKERFSLILESASTNQTSMYLCASSLFATGRSYEQYFGPGTRLTVT.

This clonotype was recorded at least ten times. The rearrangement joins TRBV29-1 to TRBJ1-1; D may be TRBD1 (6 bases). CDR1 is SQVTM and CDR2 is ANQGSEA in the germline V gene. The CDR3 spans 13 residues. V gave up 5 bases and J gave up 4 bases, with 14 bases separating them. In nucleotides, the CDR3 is TGCAGCGTTACCGGGACAAAGGGCACTGAAGCTTTCTTT. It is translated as CSVTGTKGTEAFF.

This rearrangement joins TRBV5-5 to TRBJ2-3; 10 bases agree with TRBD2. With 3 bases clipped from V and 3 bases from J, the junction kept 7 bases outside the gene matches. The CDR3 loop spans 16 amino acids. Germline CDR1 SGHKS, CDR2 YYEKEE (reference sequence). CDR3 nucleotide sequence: TGTGCCAGCAGCTACCCTAGCGGGGGAGGTACAGATACGCAGTATTTT. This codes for CASSYPSGGGTDTQYF.

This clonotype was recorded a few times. In DNA, the CDR3 is TGTGCCAGTATCAGGTACAATGAGCAGTTCTTC. It translates to CASIRYNEQFF. This chain links TRBV28 with TRBJ2-1, with D unclear. The CDR3 totals 11 residues. V shed 9 bases and J shed 4 bases, with 7 bases lying between them. The germline V gene encodes CDR1 MDHEN and CDR2 SYDVKM.

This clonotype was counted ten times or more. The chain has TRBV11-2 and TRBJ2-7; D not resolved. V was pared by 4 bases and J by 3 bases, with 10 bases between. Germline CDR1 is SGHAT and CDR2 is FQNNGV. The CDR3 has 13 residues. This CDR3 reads CASSSGRVYEQYF. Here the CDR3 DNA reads TGTGCCAGCAGCTCTGGTCGGGTCTACGAGCAGTACTTC.

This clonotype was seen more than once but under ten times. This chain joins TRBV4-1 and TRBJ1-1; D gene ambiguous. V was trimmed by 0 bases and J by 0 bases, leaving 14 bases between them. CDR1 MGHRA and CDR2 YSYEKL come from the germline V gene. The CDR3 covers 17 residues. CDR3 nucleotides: TGCGCCAGCAGCCAAGAGTACGACACTATGATGAACACTGAAGCTTTCTTT. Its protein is CASSQEYDTMMNTEAFF.

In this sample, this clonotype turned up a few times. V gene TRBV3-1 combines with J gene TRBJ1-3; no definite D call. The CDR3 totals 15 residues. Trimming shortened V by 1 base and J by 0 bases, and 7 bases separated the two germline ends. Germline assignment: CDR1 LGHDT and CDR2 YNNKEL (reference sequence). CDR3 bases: TGTGCCAGCAGCCAAGCTACTAGCTCTGGAAACACCATATATTTT. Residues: CASSQATSSGNTIYF. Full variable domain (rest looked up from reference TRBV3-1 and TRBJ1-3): DTAVSQTPKYLVTQMGNDKSIKCEQNLGHDTMYWYKQDSKKFLKIMFSYNNKELIINETVPNRFSPKSPDKAHLNLHINSLELGDSAVYFCASSQATSSGNTIYFGEGSWLTVV.

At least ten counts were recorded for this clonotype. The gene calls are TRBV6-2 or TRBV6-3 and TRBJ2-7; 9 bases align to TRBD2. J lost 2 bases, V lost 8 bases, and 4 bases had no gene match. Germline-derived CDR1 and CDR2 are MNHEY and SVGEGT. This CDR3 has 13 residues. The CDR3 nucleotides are TGTGCCAGCTCTGCGGGAGGGCCCTACGAGCAGTACTTC. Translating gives CASSAGGPYEQYF.

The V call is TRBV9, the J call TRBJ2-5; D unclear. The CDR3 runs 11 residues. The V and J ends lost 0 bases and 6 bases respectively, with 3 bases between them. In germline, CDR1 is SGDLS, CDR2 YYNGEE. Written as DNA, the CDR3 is TGTGCCAGCAGCGTAGACCAGACCCAGTACTTC. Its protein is CASSVDQTQYF.

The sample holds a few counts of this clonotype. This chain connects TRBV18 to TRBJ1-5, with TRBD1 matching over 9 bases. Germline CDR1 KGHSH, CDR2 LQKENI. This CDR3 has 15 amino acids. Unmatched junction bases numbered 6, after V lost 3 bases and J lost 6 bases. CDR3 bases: TGTGCCAGCTCACCGGGGACAGGGTCGGGTCAGCCCCAGCATTTT. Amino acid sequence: CASSPGTGSGQPQHF.

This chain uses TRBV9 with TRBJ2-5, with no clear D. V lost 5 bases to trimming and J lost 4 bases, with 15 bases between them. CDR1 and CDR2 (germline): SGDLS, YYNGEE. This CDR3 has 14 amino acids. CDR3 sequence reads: CASSPPGPGETQYF. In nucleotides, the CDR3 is TGTGCCAGCAGTCCCCCCGGCCCCGGAGAGACCCAGTACTTC.

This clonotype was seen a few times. The CDR3 DNA is TGCAGTGCTAGTTCAGGGAACACTGAAGCTTTCTTT. It is translated as CSASSGNTEAFF. J is TRBJ1-1 and V is TRBV20-1; D gene ambiguous. Germline V CDR1 and CDR2: DFQATT, SNEGSKA (reference sequence). The CDR3 has 12 amino acids. Trimming took 3 bases from V and 1 from J, leaving 6 bases between them.

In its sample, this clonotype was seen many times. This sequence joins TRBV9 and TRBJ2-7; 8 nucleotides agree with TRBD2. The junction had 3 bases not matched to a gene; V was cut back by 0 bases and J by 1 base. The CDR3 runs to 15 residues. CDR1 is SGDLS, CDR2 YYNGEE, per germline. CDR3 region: CASSVGTSRSYEQYF. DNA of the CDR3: TGTGCCAGCAGCGTAGGGACTAGCAGGTCCTACGAGCAGTACTTC. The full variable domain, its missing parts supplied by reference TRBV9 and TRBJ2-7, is DSGVTQTPKHLITATGQRVTLRCSPRSGDLSVYWYQQSLDQGLQFLIQYYNGEERAKGNILERFSAQQFPDLHSELNLSSLELGDSALYFCASSVGTSRSYEQYFGPGTRLTVT.

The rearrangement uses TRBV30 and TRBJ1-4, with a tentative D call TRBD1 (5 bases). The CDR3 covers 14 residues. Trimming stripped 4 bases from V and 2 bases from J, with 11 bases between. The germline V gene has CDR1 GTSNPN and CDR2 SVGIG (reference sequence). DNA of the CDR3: TGTGCCTGGACCCCAGGGTTTACTAATGAAAAACTGTTTTTT. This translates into CAWTPGFTNEKLFF.